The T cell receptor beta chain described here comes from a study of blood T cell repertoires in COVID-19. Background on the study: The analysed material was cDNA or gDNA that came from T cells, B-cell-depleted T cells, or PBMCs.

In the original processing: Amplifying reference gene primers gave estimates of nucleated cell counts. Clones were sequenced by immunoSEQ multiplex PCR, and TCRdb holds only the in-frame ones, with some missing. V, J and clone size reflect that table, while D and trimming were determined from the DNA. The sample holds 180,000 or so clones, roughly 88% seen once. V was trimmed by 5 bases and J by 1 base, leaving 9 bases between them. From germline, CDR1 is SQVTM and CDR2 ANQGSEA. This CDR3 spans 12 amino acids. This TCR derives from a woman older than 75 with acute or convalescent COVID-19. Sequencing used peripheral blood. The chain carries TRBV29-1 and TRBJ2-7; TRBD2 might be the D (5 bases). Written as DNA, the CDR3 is TGCAGCGTTTCCGAGGGATCCTACGAGCAGTACTTC. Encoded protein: CSVSEGSYEQYF.